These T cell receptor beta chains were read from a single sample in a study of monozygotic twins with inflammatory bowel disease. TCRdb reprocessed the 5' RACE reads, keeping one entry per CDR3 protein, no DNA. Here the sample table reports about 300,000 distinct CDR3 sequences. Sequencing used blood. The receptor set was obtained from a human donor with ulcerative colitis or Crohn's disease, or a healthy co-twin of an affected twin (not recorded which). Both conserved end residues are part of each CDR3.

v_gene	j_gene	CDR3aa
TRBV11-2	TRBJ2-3	CASSSQRTDTQYF
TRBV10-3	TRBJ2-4	CAISENDNIQYF
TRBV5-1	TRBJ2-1	CASSRSGGASNEQFF
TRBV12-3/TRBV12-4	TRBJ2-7	CASSFVGFGIPQYF
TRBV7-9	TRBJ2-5	CASSLTNVVGETQYF
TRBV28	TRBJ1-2	CASQGLNYGYTF
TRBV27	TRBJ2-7	CASSLALAGDEQYF
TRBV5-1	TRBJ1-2	CASTRDYKGYTF
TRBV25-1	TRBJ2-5	CASSEPGLTVETQYF
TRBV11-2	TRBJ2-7	CASSLGTGFYEQYF
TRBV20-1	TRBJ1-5	CSASTGGQRNQPQHF
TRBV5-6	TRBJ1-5	CASSLLGADINQPQHF
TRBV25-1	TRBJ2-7	CASRGVVSCSPYEQYF
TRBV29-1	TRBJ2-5	CSARGGQALKTQYF
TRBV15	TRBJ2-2	CATSRRTADGELFF
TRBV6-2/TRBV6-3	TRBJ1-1	CASSTPGGFRTEAFF
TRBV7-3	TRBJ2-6	CASSSPINSGANVLTF
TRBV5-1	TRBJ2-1	CASSLMTNEQFF
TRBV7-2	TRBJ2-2	CASSLVKAGKLFF
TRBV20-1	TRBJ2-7	CSAASQLGQYF
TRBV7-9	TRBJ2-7	CASSLDKLEQYF
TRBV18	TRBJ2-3	CASSPPIDTQYF